Presented here are 27 T cell receptor beta chains from one specimen sequenced in a study of blood T cell repertoires in COVID-19. Repertoires were generated with immunoSEQ multiplex PCR, while TCRdb's copy carries only in-frame clones and drops some. This sample has 60,000 to 70,000 clones, with about four fifths found just once. The sequencing sample was made of peripheral blood. Receptors originate from a man aged 50 or older with active COVID-19.

This rearrangement joins TRBV5-5 to TRBJ1-6; 8 bases align to TRBD1. Germline V CDR1 and CDR2: SGHKS, YYEKEE (reference sequence). This CDR3 is built from 15 residues. V lost 10 bases, J lost 6 bases, and 12 bases stayed unmatched. The CDR3 loop reads CAGGQGPGGNSPLHF. The CDR3 bases are TGTGCCGGAGGACAGGGCCCAGGGGGTAATTCACCCCTCCACTTT.

This rearrangement joins TRBV3-1 (or the pseudogene TRBV3-2) to TRBJ2-1; 8 bases fit TRBD2. Trimming took 4 bases from V and 8 from J; bases not matched to a gene: 10. Germline CDR1 is LGHDT and CDR2 is YNNKEL (reference sequence). The CDR3 spans 15 residues. Here the CDR3 DNA reads TGTGCCAGCAGCCCGGGACTAGGGGTCGTCCATGAGCAGTTCTTC. Its protein product is CASSPGLGVVHEQFF.

The chain is built from TRBV4-3 and TRBJ2-1; TRBD2 aligns across 10 bases. Germline values: CDR1 LGHNA, CDR2 YSLEER. This CDR3 contains 17 residues. V trimming: 5 bases; J trimming: 6 bases; junction bases outside the gene matches: 13. The CDR3 DNA is TGCGCCAGCAGCTTATATAGCAGAGCGGGGGGGCCCAATGAGCAGTTCTTC. Residues: CASSLYSRAGGPNEQFF.

The V gene is TRBV30, the J gene TRBJ1-1, with TRBD1 matching over 12 bases. Germline CDR1 GTSNPN, CDR2 SVGIG (reference sequence). This CDR3 is built from 14 residues. After removal of 1 base from V and 8 bases from J, the junction contained 5 bases not matched to a gene. The CDR3 DNA follows: TGTGCCTGGAGTGGGGACAGGGGGCGAGTGGAAGCTTTCTTT. Protein sequence: CAWSGDRGRVEAFF. Complete variable domain (other parts from reference TRBV30 and TRBJ1-1): SQTIHQWPATLVQPVGSPLSLECTVEGTSNPNLYWYRQAAGRGLQLLFYSVGIGQISSEVPQNLSASRPQDRQFILSSKKLLLSDSGFYLCAWSGDRGRVEAFFGQGTRLTVV.

CDR3 sequence: CASSYGQRGTYEQYF. CDR3 nucleotides: TGTGCCAGCAGCTACGGCCAGAGAGGGACCTACGAGCAGTACTTC. V and J are TRBV6-5 and TRBJ2-7; possible D gene TRBD2, 5 bases. Between the trimmed V and J ends, which lost 6 bases and 2 bases, there was a span of 17 bases. Germline V gives CDR1 MNHEY, CDR2 SVGAGI. The CDR3 is 15 residues long.

The V and J genes are TRBV7-2 and TRBJ2-7; tentatively, D is TRBD1 (8 bases). Trimming left V 8 bases short and J 4 bases short, with 24 bases between. The germline CDR1 and CDR2 sequences are SGHTA and FQGNSA. The CDR3 covers 16 residues. CDR3 nucleotides: TGTGCCAGCGGTAGGGGGCCCAGGGGGCGGGGGTACGAGCAGTACTTC. Translation gives CASGRGPRGRGYEQYF.

The V gene is TRBV6-5, the J gene TRBJ2-7; 11 bases line up with TRBD2. V lost 5 bases, J lost 2 bases, and 5 bases stayed unmatched. CDR3 size: 15 residues. CDR1 and CDR2 (germline): MNHEY, SVGAGI. The CDR3 spells CASSPLAGGTYEQYF. The CDR3 DNA sequence: TGTGCCAGCAGTCCCCTAGCGGGAGGTACCTACGAGCAGTACTTC.

In nucleotides, the CDR3 is TGTGCCAGCAGCCCACTCCGGACTAGCGGGATGACCGGGGAGCTGTTTTTT. Protein product: CASSPLRTSGMTGELFF. The chain uses TRBV27 and TRBJ2-2, with 12 bases aligning to TRBD2. This CDR3 comprises 17 residues. The germline gives CDR1 MNHEY, CDR2 SMNVEV (reference sequence). After removal of 6 bases from V and 5 bases from J, the junction contained 10 bases not matched to a gene.

The chain has TRBV18 and TRBJ2-7, with 11 bases fitting TRBD2. Germline V gene sequence: CDR1 KGHSH, CDR2 LQKENI. With 2 bases clipped from V and 3 bases from J, the junction kept 18 bases outside the gene matches. CDR3 length: 20 residues. The CDR3 nucleotides are TGTGCCAGCTCACCATACTTCCCTAGCGGGGGGTTCTTCAACCTCTACGAGCAGTACTTC. It encodes CASSPYFPSGGFFNLYEQYF.

This rearrangement joins TRBV30 to TRBJ1-4; possibly TRBD1 for D (6 bases). The CDR3 length is 14 residues. CDR1 and CDR2 from the germline V gene are GTSNPN and SVGIG (reference sequence). V was shortened by 4 bases and J by 8 bases, with 17 bases between the two germline ends. CDR3 loop: CAWKQQGSSEKLFF. DNA for the CDR3: TGTGCCTGGAAGCAACAGGGTTCGAGCGAAAAACTGTTTTTT.

The chain links TRBV18 to TRBJ2-7; 10 bases match TRBD1. Trimming at V came to 6 bases and at J to 3 bases, leaving 11 bases not matched to a gene. This CDR3 has 16 amino acids. The germline V gene has CDR1 KGHSH and CDR2 LQKENI. The CDR3 protein is CASSMDRDRGIYEQYF. The CDR3 bases are TGTGCCAGCTCCATGGACCGGGACAGGGGAATCTACGAGCAGTACTTC.

The V call is TRBV7-8, the J call TRBJ2-1, with D tentatively TRBD2 (6 bases). The V and J ends lost 7 bases and 3 bases respectively, with 16 bases between them. CDR1 is SGHVS, CDR2 FQNEAQ, per germline. The CDR3 consists of 15 residues. In nucleotides, the CDR3 is TGTGCCAGCAATCTCCGGGACTTCGGCTACAATGAGCAGTTCTTC. Translated: CASNLRDFGYNEQFF.

The chain joins TRBV5-8 to TRBJ1-4; TRBD1 might be the D (5 bases). This CDR3 comprises 14 residues. Trimming pared 0 bases from V and 6 bases from J, leaving 9 bases between. Germline V lookup: CDR1 SGHTS, CDR2 YDEGEE. CDR3 sequence: CASSLGGDYEKLFF. CDR3 coding DNA: TGTGCCAGCAGCTTGGGGGGGGACTATGAAAAACTGTTTTTT.

This clone has a handful of counts. The chain has TRBV6-2 or TRBV6-3 and TRBJ2-7, with 7 bases fitting TRBD2. Germline-derived CDR1 and CDR2 are MNHEY and SVGEGT. The CDR3 spans 15 residues. Germline trimming cut 6 bases from V and 2 bases from J; bases unmatched to any gene: 10. The CDR3 region has the DNA TGTGCCAGCAGCTCGAGCGGGGTTACCCCCTACGAGCAGTACTTC. It encodes CASSSSGVTPYEQYF.

The V gene is TRBV6-5, the J gene TRBJ1-1; 11 nucleotides align to TRBD1. Germline V gene sequence: CDR1 MNHEY, CDR2 SVGAGI. CDR3 length: 15 residues. J lost 1 base, V lost 6 bases, and 4 bases had no gene match. The DNA for the CDR3 is TGTGCCAGCAGCGGGACAGGGGGACAGAACACTGAAGCTTTCTTT. It translates to CASSGTGGQNTEAFF.

The chain links TRBV4-1 to TRBJ2-7, with TRBD2 identical over 12 bases. The CDR3 extends over 13 amino acids. Per the germline V gene, CDR1 is MGHRA and CDR2 is YSYEKL. V trimming: 7 bases; J trimming: 7 bases; junction bases outside the gene matches: 5. CDR3 sequence reads: CASTLLAGGEQYF. CDR3 in DNA: TGCGCCAGCACCCTTCTAGCGGGGGGGGAGCAGTACTTC.

The chain joins TRBV2 to TRBJ2-7, with D tentatively TRBD1 (6 bases). Germline CDR1 and CDR2: SNHLY and FYNNEI. The CDR3 spans 15 residues. Between the trimmed V and J ends, which lost 6 bases and 6 bases, there was a span of 21 bases. CDR3 DNA sequence: TGTGCCAGCAGCCCCACTGGGCAGGGCAGGGGCGAGCAGTACTTC. It translates to CASSPTGQGRGEQYF.

The chain combines TRBV2 with TRBJ1-5; TRBD1 aligns across 8 bases. The germline V gene has CDR1 SNHLY and CDR2 FYNNEI. Unmatched junction bases numbered 7, after V lost 7 bases and J lost 5 bases. CDR3 size: 14 residues. CDR3 nucleotides: TGTGCCAGCATCGGGGACAGGTTCGATCAGCCCCAGCATTTT. Amino acid sequence: CASIGDRFDQPQHF.

The chain uses TRBV5-6 and TRBJ2-3; possible D gene TRBD2, 6 bases. The CDR3 loop spans 18 amino acids. V shed 3 bases and J shed 5 bases, with 25 bases lying between them. Germline V gene data show CDR1 as SGHDT and CDR2 as YYEEEE. CDR3 residues: CASSSQGVSGPGGDTQYF. DNA of the CDR3: TGTGCCAGCAGCTCCCAAGGGGTTAGCGGCCCTGGTGGAGATACGCAGTATTTT.

V gene TRBV19 combines with J gene TRBJ1-1; possibly TRBD1 for D (5 bases). The germline gives CDR1 LNHDA, CDR2 SQIVND (reference sequence). CDR3 size: 14 residues. Trimming left V 3 bases short and J 3 bases short, with 11 bases between. CDR3 DNA: TGTGCCAGTAGTATTGATGGGGGGTACACTGAAGCTTTCTTT. Amino acid sequence: CASSIDGGYTEAFF.

J is TRBJ1-1 and V is TRBV30; tentative D call: TRBD1 (6 bases). The germline gives CDR1 GTSNPN, CDR2 SVGIG (reference sequence). The CDR3 runs 13 residues. The germline V and J ends were trimmed by 5 bases and 2 bases, with 12 bases remaining between them. CDR3 nucleotides: TGTGCCTGGTCGACAGGACCTAACACTGAAGCTTTCTTT. Amino acids: CAWSTGPNTEAFF.

The chain is built from TRBV3-1 (or the pseudogene TRBV3-2) and TRBJ2-7, with 9 bases identical to TRBD1. The CDR3 is 15 residues long. Germline CDR1 and CDR2: LGHDT and YNNKEL (reference sequence). J lost 1 base, V lost 3 bases, and 4 bases had no gene match. The CDR3 protein is CASSHLGQGSYEQYF. DNA of the CDR3: TGTGCCAGCAGCCACTTAGGACAGGGGTCCTACGAGCAGTACTTC.

The chain has TRBV7-9 and TRBJ2-3; weak D call: TRBD2 (5 bases). Germline assignment: CDR1 SEHNR and CDR2 FQNEAQ (reference sequence). There are 16 residues in the CDR3. V was cut by 5 bases and J by 6 bases, with 21 bases left in between. The CDR3 sequence: CASSPPERDLRDTQYF. DNA for the CDR3: TGTGCCAGCAGCCCACCGGAGAGGGATCTCAGGGATACGCAGTATTTT.

This clone was counted only a few times. The chain has TRBV5-6 and TRBJ1-1; D possibly corresponds to TRBD1 (6 bases). Germline-derived CDR1 and CDR2 are SGHDT and YYEEEE. The CDR3 has 15 residues. Trimming shortened V by 3 bases and J by 1 base, and 13 bases separated the two germline ends. This CDR3 reads CASSSYRVGNTEAFF. In nucleotides, the CDR3 is TGTGCCAGCAGCTCTTACAGGGTGGGGAACACTGAAGCTTTCTTT.

The rearrangement links TRBV27 to TRBJ2-1; 8 bases agree with TRBD1. J gave up 4 bases and V 7 bases, and 9 bases lay outside the gene matches. The CDR3 has 15 residues. Germline V lookup: CDR1 MNHEY, CDR2 SMNVEV (reference sequence). The CDR3 loop is CASNAQDRVYNEQFF. Written as DNA, the CDR3 is TGTGCCAGCAATGCTCAGGACAGGGTTTACAATGAGCAGTTCTTC.

This clone was recorded only once. The chain couples TRBV24-1 to TRBJ2-1, with TRBD2 matching 9 bases. Trimming cost V 9 bases and J 8 bases; bases outside gene matches: 7. The CDR3 is 13 amino acids. In germline, CDR1 is KGHDR, CDR2 SFDVKD. CDR3 region: CATPVGLAHEQFF. The CDR3 region has the DNA TGTGCCACCCCTGTTGGACTAGCGCATGAGCAGTTCTTC.

The rearrangement uses TRBV5-5 and TRBJ2-3; 7 nucleotides match TRBD1. The CDR3 is made up of 13 amino acids. Germline CDR1 SGHKS, CDR2 YYEKEE (reference sequence). V trimming: 2 bases; J trimming: 6 bases; junction bases outside the gene matches: 3. The chain's CDR3 is CASSFTGADTQYF. The CDR3 DNA reads TGTGCCAGCAGCTTCACAGGGGCGGATACGCAGTATTTT.